This TCR beta chain came from a study of shared clonotypes between healthy human individuals. Study results and caveats: Sampling included only blood; tissue repertoires likely differ.

Some clones are missing from TCRdb's copy, which holds only in-frame ones; the method was immunoSEQ multiplex PCR. The sample yields 520,000 or so clones, 70% to 80% seen once. A remark on this clone: Its antigen is unknown.

The CDR3 contains 13 residues. Looked up from germline, CDR1 is MDHEN and CDR2 is SYDVKM. V lost 6 bases, J lost 3 bases, and 11 bases lay in between. This chain joins TRBV28 and TRBJ1-2, with D maybe TRBD1 (6 bases). Sequencing was carried out using PBMCs. The receptor was isolated from a woman aged 40 to 55 in good health. Some clones in this sample may be carry-over from other donors' samples. CDR3 sequence reads: CASSPQGYYGYTF. The CDR3 DNA follows: TGTGCCAGCAGCCCTCAGGGGTACTATGGCTACACCTTC.